Below are 3 T cell receptor beta chains sequenced from a single sample in a study of blood T cell repertoires in COVID-19. This table comes from immunoSEQ multiplex PCR, and its TCRdb copy is limited to in-frame clones, with some not included. The repertoire holds 180,000 or so clones, about 78% seen once, with approximately 9% in the top ten. The sample taken for sequencing was peripheral blood. These receptors were taken from a woman between 50 and 59 years old with active or convalescent COVID-19.

This clone occurred a few times. The CDR3: CASSLEGEPNQPQHF. CDR3 nucleotide sequence: TGCGCCAGCAGCTTGGAGGGGGAACCCAATCAGCCCCAGCATTTT. The rearrangement links TRBV5-1 to TRBJ1-5, with D maybe TRBD1 (6 bases). V was pared by 0 bases and J by 3 bases, with 10 bases between. The CDR3 spans 15 residues. Per the germline V gene, CDR1 is SGHRS and CDR2 is YFSETQ.

The V call is TRBV5-8, the J call TRBJ2-1; 7 bases line up with TRBD2. The CDR3 spans 16 residues. The V segment lost 4 bases and the J segment 0 bases; nucleotides outside the gene matches: 7. In germline, CDR1 is SGHTS, CDR2 YDEGEE. The CDR3 nucleotides are TGTGCCAGCAGCCCCGGGGGGTATTTCTCCTACAATGAGCAGTTCTTC. Its protein product is CASSPGGYFSYNEQFF.

DNA for the CDR3: TGTGCCAGCAGCTTACGGGACAGGGGGCGATCCTACGAGCAGTACTTC. This translates into CASSLRDRGRSYEQYF. J is TRBJ2-7 and V is TRBV7-9, with 12 bases fitting TRBD1. CDR3 length: 16 amino acids. Per germline, CDR1 SEHNR and CDR2 FQNEAQ (reference sequence). V was clipped by 2 bases and J by 1 base; unmatched bases: 3.